This TCR beta chain was identified during a study of beta chain features in type 1 diabetes. The authors reverse transcribed all of the isolated RNA, so sequencing captured expressed TCRB transcripts. TCRdb's copy holds only in-frame clones and misses some; the assay was immunoSEQ multiplex PCR. The data contain 680,000 or so clones, about a sixth of them singletons. This CDR3 has 15 amino acids. The junction had 4 bases not matched to a gene; V was cut back by 3 bases and J by 7 bases. Germline V CDR1 and CDR2: SGDLS, YYNGEE. This clone was detected a few times. The sequenced material came from naive CD4+ T cells from blood. This chain joins TRBV9 and TRBJ1-6; TRBD1 matches 10 bases. The receptor comes from a man younger than 30 in good health. The CDR3 sequence is CASSGQGAGNSPLHF. As DNA, the CDR3 is TGTGCCAGCAGCGGACAGGGGGCCGGGAATTCACCCCTCCACTTT.